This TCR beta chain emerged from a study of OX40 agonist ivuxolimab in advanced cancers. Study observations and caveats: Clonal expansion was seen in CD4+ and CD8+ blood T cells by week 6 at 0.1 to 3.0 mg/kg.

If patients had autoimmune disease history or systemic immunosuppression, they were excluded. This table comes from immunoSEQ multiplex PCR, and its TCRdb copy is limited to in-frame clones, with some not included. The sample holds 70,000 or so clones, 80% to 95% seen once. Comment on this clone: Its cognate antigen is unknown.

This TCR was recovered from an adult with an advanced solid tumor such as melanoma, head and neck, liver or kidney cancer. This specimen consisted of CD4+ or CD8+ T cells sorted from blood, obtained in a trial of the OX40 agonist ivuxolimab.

DNA for the CDR3: TGTGCCAGCAGCTTGGCCCAGGGAGACTACGAGCAGTACTTC. This translates into CASSLAQGDYEQYF. The chain links TRBV5-6 to TRBJ2-7; tentatively, D is TRBD1 or TRBD2 (5 bases each). Germline lookup yields CDR1 SGHDT and CDR2 YYEEEE. The CDR3 has 14 amino acids. V was clipped by 0 bases and J by 3 bases, with 10 bases between them.